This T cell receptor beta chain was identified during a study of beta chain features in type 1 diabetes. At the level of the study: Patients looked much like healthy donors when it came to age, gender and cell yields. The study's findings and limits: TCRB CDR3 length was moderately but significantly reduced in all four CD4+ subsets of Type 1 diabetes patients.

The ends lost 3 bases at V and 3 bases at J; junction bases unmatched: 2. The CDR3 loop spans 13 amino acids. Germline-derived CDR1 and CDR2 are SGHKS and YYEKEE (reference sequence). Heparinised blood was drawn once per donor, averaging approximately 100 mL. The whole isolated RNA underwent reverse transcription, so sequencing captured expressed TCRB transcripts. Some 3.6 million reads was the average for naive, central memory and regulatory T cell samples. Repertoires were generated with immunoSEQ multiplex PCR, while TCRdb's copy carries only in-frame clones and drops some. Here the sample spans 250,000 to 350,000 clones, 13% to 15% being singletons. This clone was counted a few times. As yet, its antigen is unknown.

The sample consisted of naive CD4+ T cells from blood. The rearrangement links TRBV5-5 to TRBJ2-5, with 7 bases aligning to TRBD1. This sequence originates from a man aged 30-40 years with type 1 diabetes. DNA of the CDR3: TGTGCCAGCAGCTCCGGGACAGAAGAGACCCAGTACTTC. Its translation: CASSSGTEETQYF.